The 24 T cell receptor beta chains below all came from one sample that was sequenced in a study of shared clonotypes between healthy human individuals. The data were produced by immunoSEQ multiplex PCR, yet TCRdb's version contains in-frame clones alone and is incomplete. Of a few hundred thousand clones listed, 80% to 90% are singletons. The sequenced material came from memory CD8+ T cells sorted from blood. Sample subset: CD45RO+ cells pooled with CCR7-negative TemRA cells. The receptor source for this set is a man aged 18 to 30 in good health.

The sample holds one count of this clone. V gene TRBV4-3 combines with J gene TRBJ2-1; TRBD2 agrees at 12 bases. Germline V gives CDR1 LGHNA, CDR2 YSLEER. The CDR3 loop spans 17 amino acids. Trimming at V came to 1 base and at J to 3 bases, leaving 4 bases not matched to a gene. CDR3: CASSQGPTSGGYNEQFF. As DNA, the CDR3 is TGCGCCAGCAGCCAAGGGCCGACTAGCGGGGGCTACAATGAGCAGTTCTTC.

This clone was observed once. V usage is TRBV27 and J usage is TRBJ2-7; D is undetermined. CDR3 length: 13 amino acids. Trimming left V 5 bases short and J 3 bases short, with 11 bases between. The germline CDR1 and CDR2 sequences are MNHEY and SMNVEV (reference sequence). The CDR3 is CASSVGRGYEQYF. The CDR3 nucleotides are TGTGCCAGCAGTGTCGGCCGTGGCTACGAGCAGTACTTC.

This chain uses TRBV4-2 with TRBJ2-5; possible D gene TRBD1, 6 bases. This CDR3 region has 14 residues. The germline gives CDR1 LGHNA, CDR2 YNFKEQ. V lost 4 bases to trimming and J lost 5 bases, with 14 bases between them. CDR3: CASSPMGAGETQYF. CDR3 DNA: TGTGCCAGCAGCCCTATGGGGGCTGGGGAGACCCAGTACTTC.

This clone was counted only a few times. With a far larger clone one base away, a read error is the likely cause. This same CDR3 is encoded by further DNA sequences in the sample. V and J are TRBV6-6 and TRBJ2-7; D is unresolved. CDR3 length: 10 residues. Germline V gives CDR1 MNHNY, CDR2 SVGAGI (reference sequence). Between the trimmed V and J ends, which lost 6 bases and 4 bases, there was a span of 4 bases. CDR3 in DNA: TGTGCCAGCAGGGATTACGAGCAGTACTTC. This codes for CASRDYEQYF.

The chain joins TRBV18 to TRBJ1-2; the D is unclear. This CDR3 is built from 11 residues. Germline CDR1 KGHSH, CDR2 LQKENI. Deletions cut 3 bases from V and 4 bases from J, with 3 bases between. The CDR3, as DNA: TGTGCCAGCTCACCCTCCTATGGCTACACCTTC. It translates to CASSPSYGYTF.

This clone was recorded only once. As DNA, the CDR3 is TGTGCCAGCAGTCCCTCGACAGGGGAGACTAGCACTGAAGCTTTCTTT. It yields the protein CASSPSTGETSTEAFF. The J gene is TRBJ1-1, the V gene TRBV27, with 8 bases matching TRBD1. V was pared by 5 bases and J by 4 bases, with 12 bases of the junction left unmatched. The germline V gene has CDR1 MNHEY and CDR2 SMNVEV (reference sequence). The CDR3 sequence is 16 residues long.

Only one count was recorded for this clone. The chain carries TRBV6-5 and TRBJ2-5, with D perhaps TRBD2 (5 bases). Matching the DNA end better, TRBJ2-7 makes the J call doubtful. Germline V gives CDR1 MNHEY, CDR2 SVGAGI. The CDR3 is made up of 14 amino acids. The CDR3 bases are TGTGCCAGCAGTTACTCTCACGGGAACTACGAGCAGTACTTC. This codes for CASSYSHGNYEQYF.

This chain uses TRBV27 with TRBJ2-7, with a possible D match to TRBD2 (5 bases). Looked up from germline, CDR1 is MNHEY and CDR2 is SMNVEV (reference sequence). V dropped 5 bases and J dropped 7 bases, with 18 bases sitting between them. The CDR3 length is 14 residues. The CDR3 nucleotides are TGTGCCAGCAGTGAACGTGGCCCACCGGGGGAGCAGTACTTC. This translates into CASSERGPPGEQYF.

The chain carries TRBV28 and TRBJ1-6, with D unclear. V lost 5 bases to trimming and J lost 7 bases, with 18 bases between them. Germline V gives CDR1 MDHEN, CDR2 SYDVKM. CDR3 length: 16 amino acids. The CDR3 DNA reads TGTGCCAGCAGTCCCCCCGGGATACTATGGAATTCACCCCTCCACTTT. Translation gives CASSPPGILWNSPLHF.

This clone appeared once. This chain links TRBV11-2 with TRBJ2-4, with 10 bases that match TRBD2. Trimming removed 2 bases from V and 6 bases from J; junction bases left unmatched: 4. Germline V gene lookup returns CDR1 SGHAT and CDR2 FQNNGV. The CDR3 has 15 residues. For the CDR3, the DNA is TGTGCCAGCAGCTTACCTAGCGGGAGTATAAACATTCAGTACTTC. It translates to CASSLPSGSINIQYF.

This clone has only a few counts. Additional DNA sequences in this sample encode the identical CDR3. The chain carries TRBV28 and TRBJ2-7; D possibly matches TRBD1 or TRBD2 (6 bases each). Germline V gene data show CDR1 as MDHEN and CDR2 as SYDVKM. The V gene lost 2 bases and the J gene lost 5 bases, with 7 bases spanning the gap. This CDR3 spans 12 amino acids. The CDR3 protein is CASSLRGDEQYF. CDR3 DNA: TGTGCCAGCAGTTTAAGGGGGGACGAGCAGTACTTC.

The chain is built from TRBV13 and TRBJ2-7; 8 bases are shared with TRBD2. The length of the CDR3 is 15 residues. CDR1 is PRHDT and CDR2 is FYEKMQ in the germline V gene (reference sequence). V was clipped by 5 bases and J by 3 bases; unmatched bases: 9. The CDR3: CASSPSSGRYYEQYF. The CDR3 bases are TGTGCCAGCAGCCCCTCTAGCGGGCGTTACTACGAGCAGTACTTC.

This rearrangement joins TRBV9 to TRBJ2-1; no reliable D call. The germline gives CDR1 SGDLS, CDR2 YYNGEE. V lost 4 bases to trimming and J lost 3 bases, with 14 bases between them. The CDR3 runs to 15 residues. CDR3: CASSLHWVDYNEQFF. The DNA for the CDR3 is TGTGCCAGCAGCCTGCACTGGGTAGACTACAATGAGCAGTTCTTC.

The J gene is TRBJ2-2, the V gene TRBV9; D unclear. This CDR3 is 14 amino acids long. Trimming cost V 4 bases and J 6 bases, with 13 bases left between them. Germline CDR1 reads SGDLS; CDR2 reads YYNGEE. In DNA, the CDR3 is TGTGCCAGCAGCCCATATCGTGGGGCCGGGGAGCTGTTTTTT. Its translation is CASSPYRGAGELFF.

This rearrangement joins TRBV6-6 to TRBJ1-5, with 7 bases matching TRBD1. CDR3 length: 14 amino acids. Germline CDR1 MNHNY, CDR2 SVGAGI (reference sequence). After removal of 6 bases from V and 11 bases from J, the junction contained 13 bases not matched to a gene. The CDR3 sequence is CASRPRGEPLTQHF. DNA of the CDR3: TGTGCCAGCAGGCCCAGGGGGGAGCCCTTGACCCAGCATTTT.

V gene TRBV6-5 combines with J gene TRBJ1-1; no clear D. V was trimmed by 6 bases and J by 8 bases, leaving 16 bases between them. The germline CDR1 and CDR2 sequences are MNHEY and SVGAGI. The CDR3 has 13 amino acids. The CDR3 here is CASRTGLRSEAFF. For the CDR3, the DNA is TGTGCCAGCAGAACCGGGCTACGAAGCGAAGCTTTCTTT.

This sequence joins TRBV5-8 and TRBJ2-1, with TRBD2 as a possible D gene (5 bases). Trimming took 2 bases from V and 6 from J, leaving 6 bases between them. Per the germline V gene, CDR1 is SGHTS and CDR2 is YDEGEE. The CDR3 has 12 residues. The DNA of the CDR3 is TGTGCCAGCAGCTTCGGACTCAATGAGCAGTTCTTC. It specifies CASSFGLNEQFF.

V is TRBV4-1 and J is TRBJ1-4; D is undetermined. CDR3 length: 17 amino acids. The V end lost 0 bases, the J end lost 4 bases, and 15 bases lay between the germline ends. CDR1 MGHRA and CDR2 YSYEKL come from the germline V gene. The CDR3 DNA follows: TGCGCCAGCAGCCAAGATTGGGTAGACGCCCTTAATGAAAAACTGTTTTTT. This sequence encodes CASSQDWVDALNEKLFF.

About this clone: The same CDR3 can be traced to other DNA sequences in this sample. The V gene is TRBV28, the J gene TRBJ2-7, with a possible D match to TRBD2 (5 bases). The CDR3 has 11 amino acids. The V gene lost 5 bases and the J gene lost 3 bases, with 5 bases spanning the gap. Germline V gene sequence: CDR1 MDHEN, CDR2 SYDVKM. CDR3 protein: CASSRGYEQYF. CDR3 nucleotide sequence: TGTGCCAGCAGTCGGGGCTACGAGCAGTACTTC. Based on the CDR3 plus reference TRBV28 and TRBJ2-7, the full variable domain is DVKVTQSSRYLVKRTGEKVFLECVQDMDHENMFWYRQDPGLGLRLIYFSYDVKMKEKGDIPEGYSVSREKKERFSLILESASTNQTSMYLCASSRGYEQYFGPGTRLTVT.

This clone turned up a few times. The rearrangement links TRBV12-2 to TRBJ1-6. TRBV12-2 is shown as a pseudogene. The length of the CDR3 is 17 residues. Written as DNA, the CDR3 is TGTGCAAGTCGCTTAGCGGGCGAAGGGAAAGAAAATTCACCCCTCCACTTT. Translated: CASRLAGEGKENSPLHF.

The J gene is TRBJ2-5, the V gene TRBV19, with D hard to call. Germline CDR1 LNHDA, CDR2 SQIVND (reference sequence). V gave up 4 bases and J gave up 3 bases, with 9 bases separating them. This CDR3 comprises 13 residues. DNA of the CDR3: TGTGCCAGTAGTACTAATCAAGAAGAGACCCAGTACTTC. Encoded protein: CASSTNQEETQYF.

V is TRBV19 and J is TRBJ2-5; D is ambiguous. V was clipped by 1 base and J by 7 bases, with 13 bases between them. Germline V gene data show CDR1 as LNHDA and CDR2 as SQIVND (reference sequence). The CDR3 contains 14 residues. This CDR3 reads CASSIGSKLGTQYF. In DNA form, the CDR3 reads TGTGCCAGTAGTATAGGGTCCAAACTGGGGACCCAGTACTTC.

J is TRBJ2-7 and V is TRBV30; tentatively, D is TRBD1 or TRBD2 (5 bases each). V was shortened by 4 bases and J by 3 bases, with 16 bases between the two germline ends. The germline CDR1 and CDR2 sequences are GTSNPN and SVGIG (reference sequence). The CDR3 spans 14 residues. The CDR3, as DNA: TGTGCCTGGACATCTCCCGGGACCTACTACGAGCAGTACTTC. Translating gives CAWTSPGTYYEQYF.

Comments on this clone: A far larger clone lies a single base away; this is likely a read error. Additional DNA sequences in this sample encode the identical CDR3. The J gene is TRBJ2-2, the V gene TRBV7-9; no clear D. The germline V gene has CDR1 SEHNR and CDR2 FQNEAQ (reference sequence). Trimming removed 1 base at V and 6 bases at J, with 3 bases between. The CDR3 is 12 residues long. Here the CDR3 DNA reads TGTGCCAGCAGCTTAGGGGCCGGGGAGCTGTTTTTT. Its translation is CASSLGAGELFF.